This entry describes one T cell receptor beta chain. Its antigen remains unidentified. The data originate from a study of cytomegalovirus exposure and HLA in healthy donors. Overall study context: The same platform as the 650 to 700 first-cohort repertoires was used for the 130 or so validation repertoires, a later analysis reported.

Overall study results and limits: The investigators catalogued 150 to 200 TCR beta chains as cytomegalovirus-associated. High specificity and sensitivity for cytomegalovirus status were reported for the classifier.

The V and J ends lost 5 bases and 9 bases respectively, with 16 bases between them. The length of the CDR3 is 13 residues. Germline values: CDR1 MNHEY, CDR2 SMNVEV (reference sequence). Some clones are missing from TCRdb's copy, which holds only in-frame ones; the method was immunoSEQ multiplex PCR. The data hold about 220,000 clones, with about 83% observed a single time. The donors were members of the roughly 130-subject validation cohort (separate from the roughly 700-subject first cohort). V is TRBV27 and J is TRBJ2-5, with D maybe TRBD2 (5 bases). The sample taken for sequencing was PBMCs. The sequence derives from a man aged 18 to 29 in good health and CMV-seronegative. This CDR3 is CASSPGLGRAQYF. The CDR3 nucleotides read TGTGCCAGCAGTCCCGGACTGGGCCGGGCCCAGTACTTC.